This T cell receptor (beta chain) was identified during a study of blood T cell repertoires in COVID-19. Whole-study context: Both acute and convalescent COVID-19 samples were obtained from the United States, Italy and Spain. T cells, B-cell-depleted T cells, or PBMCs provided the cDNA or gDNA that served as material.

CDR3 length: 13 amino acids. V was clipped by 0 bases and J by 9 bases; unmatched bases: 3. Germline-derived CDR1 and CDR2 are SGHKS and YYEKEE (reference sequence). The table came from immunoSEQ multiplex PCR; TCRdb's copy has only in-frame clones and leaves some out. The data hold about 190,000 clones, with 70% to 85% observed a single time. The chain links TRBV5-5 to TRBJ2-4; 7 bases agree with TRBD2. The clonotype originates from a woman in her 50s with acute or convalescent COVID-19. Input material: peripheral blood. CDR3 in amino acids: CASSLATGGIQYF. As DNA, the CDR3 is TGTGCCAGCAGCTTGGCGACGGGGGGCATTCAGTACTTC.